This T cell receptor (beta chain) was retrieved from a study of blood T cell repertoires in COVID-19. In the study overall: T cells, B-cell-depleted T cells, or PBMCs supplied cDNA or gDNA.

V dropped 7 bases and J dropped 0 bases, with 15 bases sitting between them. The CDR3 has 15 residues. Germline CDR1 SEHNR, CDR2 FQNEAQ (reference sequence). Assay used: immunoSEQ multiplex PCR; TCRdb lists only in-frame clones, some missing. This table has hundreds of thousands of clones, 82% appearing once. This sequence joins TRBV7-9 and TRBJ1-1; D uncertain. The sample comprised peripheral blood. This TCR was recovered from a woman between 55 and 75 years old with active or convalescent COVID-19. The CDR3, as DNA: TGTGCCAGCACCCCGAGCCGGACTGTGAACACTGAAGCTTTCTTT. It specifies CASTPSRTVNTEAFF.